Shown below are 26 T cell receptor beta chains from a single sample sequenced in a study of CXCR4 blockade with PD-1 therapy in pancreatic cancer. TCRdb's copy holds only in-frame clones and misses some; the assay was immunoSEQ multiplex PCR. The sample includes around 5,600 clones, approximately 34% of them seen just once. Source material: tumor tissue. All receptors derive from a human donor with pancreatic ductal adenocarcinoma.

J is TRBJ2-7 and V is TRBV18; TRBD1 matches 10 bases. The CDR3 is 13 residues long. With V trimmed by 5 bases and J by 4 bases, 2 bases remained unmatched. CDR1 is KGHSH and CDR2 is LQKENI in the germline V gene. The DNA for the CDR3 is TGTGCCAGCTCAACGGGACAGGGGTACGAGCAGTACTTC. Protein sequence: CASSTGQGYEQYF.

This chain joins TRBV15 and TRBJ2-5, with 14 nucleotides matching TRBD2. With V trimmed by 3 bases and J by 4 bases, 25 bases remained unmatched. The CDR3 sequence is 23 residues long. CDR1 LNHNV and CDR2 YYDKDF come from the germline V gene (reference sequence). CDR3 DNA: TGTGCCACCAGCAGTAAAATTGGACCCGGACTCCCGGGAGGACTAGCGGGAGGAGAGACCCAGTACTTC. Translated, it gives CATSSKIGPGLPGGLAGGETQYF.

The rearrangement joins TRBV6-7 to TRBJ2-5; TRBD2 aligns across 7 bases. TRBV6-7 is noted as an ORF with a role that remains uncertain. J gave up 7 bases and V 8 bases, and 10 bases lay outside the gene matches. This CDR3 spans 13 amino acids. Written as DNA, the CDR3 is TGTGCCAGCGCTGGCGGGAGCTCAGGGACCCAGTACTTC. This encodes CASAGGSSGTQYF.

There are a few counts of this clone. The chain employs TRBV6-8 and TRBJ2-1, with D possibly being TRBD1 or TRBD2 (6 bases each). Trimming cost V 2 bases and J 9 bases, with 14 bases left between them. The germline V gene encodes CDR1 MNHGY and CDR2 SAAAGT. CDR3 length equals 14 residues. CDR3 bases: TGTGCCAGCAGTTACAGGGGGGAGTGGGGTGAGCAGTTCTTC. Its protein product is CASSYRGEWGEQFF.

The chain couples TRBV18 to TRBJ2-1; no clear D. With 2 bases removed from V and 8 bases from J, the gap between germline ends came to 7 bases. Germline CDR1 and CDR2: KGHSH and LQKENI. This CDR3 has 12 residues. In nucleotides, the CDR3 is TGTGCCAGCTCACCATACGTTGATGAGCAGTTCTTC. Translation: CASSPYVDEQFF.

This clone was counted only a few times. The chain combines TRBV25-1 with TRBJ2-7; 7 positions agree with TRBD2. Unmatched junction bases numbered 7, after V lost 6 bases and J lost 2 bases. Germline lookup yields CDR1 MGHDK and CDR2 SYGVNS. CDR3 length: 14 amino acids. The DNA of the CDR3 is TGTGCCAGCAGCTTAGCGGGCCGACCCTACGAGCAGTACTTC. This sequence encodes CASSLAGRPYEQYF.

This clone was seen just once. The chain recombines TRBV29-1 with TRBJ2-7, with D perhaps matching TRBD1 or TRBD2 (5 bases each). CDR1 and CDR2 (germline): SQVTM, ANQGSEA. The V end lost 4 bases, the J end lost 0 bases, and 7 bases lay between the germline ends. This CDR3 comprises 12 residues. The CDR3 sequence is CSVVRGSYEQYF. CDR3 DNA: TGCAGCGTTGTGAGGGGCTCCTACGAGCAGTACTTC.

This clone occurred a few times. The CDR3 spells CASSGAVSIDIQYF. CDR3 coding DNA: TGTGCCAGCAGTGGCGCGGTCTCGATTGACATTCAGTACTTC. This chain uses TRBV6-8 with TRBJ2-4; D gene uncertain. Germline-derived CDR1 and CDR2 are MNHGY and SAAAGT. The CDR3 runs to 14 residues. Trimming pared 5 bases from V and 8 bases from J, leaving 16 bases between.

This clone was counted only a few times. The chain couples TRBV19 to TRBJ2-1; D uncertain. The CDR3 is made up of 13 amino acids. V was clipped by 2 bases and J by 5 bases, with 7 bases between them. In germline, CDR1 is LNHDA, CDR2 SQIVND (reference sequence). CDR3 region: CASSIRLHNEQFF. Here the CDR3 DNA reads TGTGCCAGTAGTATACGACTTCACAATGAGCAGTTCTTC.

This clone was picked up one time. The rearrangement uses TRBV29-1 and TRBJ1-1; the D gene is possibly TRBD1 (6 bases). The CDR3 consists of 12 residues. Germline CDR1 SQVTM, CDR2 ANQGSEA. V gave up 7 bases and J gave up 6 bases, with 15 bases separating them. CDR3 in amino acids: CSGGTLGAEAFF. CDR3 coding DNA: TGCAGCGGTGGGACATTGGGGGCTGAAGCTTTCTTT.

The chain has TRBV18 and TRBJ1-3; 11 bases are a match to TRBD1. Per germline, CDR1 KGHSH and CDR2 LQKENI. With V trimmed by 4 bases and J by 0 bases, 5 bases remained unmatched. This CDR3 contains 17 residues. The CDR3 spells CASSRGQGASSGNTIYF. The CDR3, as DNA: TGTGCCAGCTCACGCGGACAGGGGGCGAGCTCTGGAAACACCATATATTTT. Looking up the rest from reference TRBV18 and TRBJ1-3 gives the full variable domain: NAGVMQNPRHLVRRRGQEARLRCSPMKGHSHVYWYRQLPEEGLKFMVYLQKENIIDESGMPKERFSAEFPKEGPSILRIQQVVRGDSAAYFCASSRGQGASSGNTIYFGEGSWLTVV.

In its sample, this clone was seen a few times. The chain links TRBV11-3 to TRBJ2-2; D perhaps matches TRBD2 (5 bases). CDR1 and CDR2 (germline): SGHNT, YENEEA. V was clipped by 1 base and J by 1 base, with 10 bases between them. This CDR3 spans 16 amino acids. CDR3 bases: TGTGCCAGCAGCTTAGGGCTTGGGAGGAACACCGGGGAGCTGTTTTTT. Protein: CASSLGLGRNTGELFF.

In this sample, this clone turned up a few times. The V and J genes are TRBV6-8 and TRBJ2-7; D unclear. V lost 4 bases, J lost 4 bases, and 8 bases lay in between. The CDR3 is 12 residues long. In germline, CDR1 is MNHGY, CDR2 SAAAGT. This CDR3 is CASSSHLYEQYF. In nucleotides, the CDR3 is TGTGCCAGCAGTTCTCACCTATACGAGCAGTACTTC.

V is TRBV5-1 and J is TRBJ2-1, with 10 bases that match TRBD2. CDR3 length: 16 residues. V dropped 6 bases and J dropped 6; count of bases not matched to a gene: 12. Per the germline V gene, CDR1 is SGHRS and CDR2 is YFSETQ. The CDR3 region has the DNA TGCGCCAGCACCTGGCTAGCGGGAGAAAGGGTCAATGAGCAGTTCTTC. Protein sequence: CASTWLAGERVNEQFF. Combining the CDR3 with reference TRBV5-1 and TRBJ2-1 gives the whole variable domain KAGVTQTPRYLIKTRGQQVTLSCSPISGHRSVSWYQQTPGQGLQFLFEYFSETQRNKGNFPGRFSGRQFSNSRSEMNVSTLELGDSALYLCASTWLAGERVNEQFFGPGTRLTVL.

This clone came up a few times. J is TRBJ1-1 and V is TRBV11-3, with a tentative D call TRBD1 (5 bases). CDR1 and CDR2 from the germline V gene are SGHNT and YENEEA. The CDR3 totals 15 residues. V lost 3 bases to trimming and J lost 4 bases, with 15 bases between them. CDR3 sequence reads: CASSFSQGGGTEAFF. The CDR3 DNA reads as TGTGCCAGCAGCTTTAGTCAGGGCGGCGGCACTGAAGCTTTCTTT. The full variable domain, with the rest looked up from reference TRBV11-3 and TRBJ1-1, is EAGVVQSPRYKIIEKKQPVAFWCNPISGHNTLYWYLQNLGQGPELLIRYENEEAVDDSQLPKDRFSAERLKGVDSTLKIQPAELGDSAVYLCASSFSQGGGTEAFFGQGTRLTVV.

V is TRBV6-8 and J is TRBJ2-3, with D uncertain. V was clipped by 8 bases and J by 3 bases, with 12 bases between them. CDR3 length equals 13 residues. CDR1 and CDR2 from the germline V gene are MNHGY and SAAAGT. The CDR3 coding sequence is TGTGCCAGCGCAGAGCGATTTACAGATACGCAGTATTTT. Translating gives CASAERFTDTQYF.

This clone occurred a few times. The chain combines TRBV6-8 with TRBJ2-7; TRBD2 matches 10 bases. V shed 0 bases, J shed 2 bases, and the junction held 1 base outside the gene matches. The germline V gene encodes CDR1 MNHGY and CDR2 SAAAGT. The CDR3 is 15 amino acids. CDR3 sequence: CASSYSGLAAYEQYF. CDR3 DNA: TGTGCCAGCAGTTACTCCGGACTAGCGGCCTACGAGCAGTACTTC.

This clone came up once. The chain is built from TRBV19 and TRBJ1-1; D is possibly TRBD1 (5 bases). The CDR3 is made up of 14 amino acids. Per the germline V gene, CDR1 is LNHDA and CDR2 is SQIVND (reference sequence). Trimming removed 7 bases from V and 4 bases from J, with 16 bases in between. Written as DNA, the CDR3 is TGTGCCAGTACCTTGGTGGGACCAAGCACTGAAGCTTTCTTT. It translates to CASTLVGPSTEAFF.

The gene calls are TRBV12-5 and TRBJ2-1; D gene ambiguous. The CDR3 is 14 residues long. Germline CDR1 and CDR2: LGHNT and FRNRAP. The V gene lost 6 bases and the J gene lost 5 bases, with 14 bases spanning the gap. CDR3 loop: CASGEDQPDNEQFF. The CDR3, as DNA: TGTGCTAGTGGCGAGGACCAGCCCGACAATGAGCAGTTCTTC.

J is TRBJ1-2 and V is TRBV29-1; 7 nucleotides match TRBD1. Trimming took 7 bases from V and 4 from J; bases not matched to a gene: 6. The CDR3 runs to 12 residues. CDR1 is SQVTM and CDR2 is ANQGSEA in the germline V gene. DNA for the CDR3: TGCAGCGGGGGACAGTCTTTCTATGGCTACACCTTC. Translation gives CSGGQSFYGYTF.

There are many counts of this clone. The V call is TRBV9, the J call TRBJ1-1, with D possibly being TRBD1 (5 bases). V gave up 5 bases and J gave up 4 bases, with 21 bases separating them. CDR3 length: 16 amino acids. Germline V gene data show CDR1 as SGDLS and CDR2 as YYNGEE. The CDR3 spells CASSVLGWGPGTEAFF. The CDR3 DNA is TGTGCCAGCAGTGTTCTAGGCTGGGGCCCGGGCACTGAAGCTTTCTTT. The full variable domain, with the rest looked up from reference TRBV9 and TRBJ1-1, is DSGVTQTPKHLITATGQRVTLRCSPRSGDLSVYWYQQSLDQGLQFLIQYYNGEERAKGNILERFSAQQFPDLHSELNLSSLELGDSALYFCASSVLGWGPGTEAFFGQGTRLTVV.

This clone was recorded many times. The chain combines TRBV11-3 with TRBJ2-5, with D possibly being TRBD1 (6 bases). Germline CDR1 is SGHNT and CDR2 is YENEEA. This CDR3 region has 15 residues. Trimming took off 1 base at V and 1 base at J, with 10 bases between the two ends. CDR3 DNA sequence: TGTGCCAGCAGCTTAGTGCTGGGGGCCCAAGAGACCCAGTACTTC. Translation: CASSLVLGAQETQYF.

This chain connects TRBV12-5 to TRBJ2-1; the match to TRBD2 covers 7 bases. After removal of 2 bases from V and 5 bases from J, the junction contained 6 bases not matched to a gene. The germline V gene encodes CDR1 LGHNT and CDR2 FRNRAP. The CDR3 runs to 15 residues. The CDR3 nucleotides are TGTGCTAGTGGTTTGTTCGGGGGAGGGGACAATGAGCAGTTCTTC. This gives the protein CASGLFGGGDNEQFF.

This clone rates as medium-sized. The chain links TRBV4-1 to TRBJ1-2; no reliable D call. Germline CDR1 MGHRA, CDR2 YSYEKL. V lost 1 base, J lost 4 bases, and 10 bases lay in between. The CDR3 has 14 residues. The CDR3 nucleotides read TGCGCCAGCAGCCAAGCCGTAAATAGCTATGGCTACACCTTC. It yields the protein CASSQAVNSYGYTF.

V gene TRBV19 combines with J gene TRBJ1-4, with D possibly TRBD1 on 5 matching bases. CDR3 length: 14 residues. V shed 7 bases and J shed 7 bases, with 16 bases lying between them. Germline CDR1 is LNHDA and CDR2 is SQIVND (reference sequence). CDR3 coding DNA: TGTGCCAGTACGTGGCAGGGAAAAGGTGAAAAACTGTTTTTT. This gives the protein CASTWQGKGEKLFF.

The rearrangement joins TRBV15 to TRBJ2-5; perhaps TRBD1 as D (6 bases). This CDR3 is 16 amino acids long. V was clipped by 1 base and J by 2 bases, with 14 bases between them. Per the germline V gene, CDR1 is LNHNV and CDR2 is YYDKDF (reference sequence). The CDR3 loop is CATSRARDITQETQYF. Written as DNA, the CDR3 is TGTGCCACCAGCAGAGCCCGGGACATAACACAAGAGACCCAGTACTTC.